The 25 T cell receptor beta chains given below trace back to one sample, sequenced in a study of graft-versus-host responses after intestinal transplantation. Their target antigens are unknown. Libraries were prepared by immunoSEQ multiplex PCR; TCRdb keeps only in-frame clonotypes and omits some of them. The table shows 90,000 to 150,000 clones, with approximately 95% occurring only once. Sequenced here: unstimulated CD8+ T cells sorted from spleen or lymph node cells, sampled before intestinal transplant. The receptors were gathered from a human donor who received an intestinal transplant.

The table lists this clone with a count of one. This chain connects TRBV11-2 to TRBJ2-7, with 10 bases identical to TRBD1. Losses at the gene ends were 2 bases for V and 4 bases for J; bases not matched to a gene: 11. CDR1 SGHAT and CDR2 FQNNGV come from the germline V gene. This CDR3 is 17 amino acids long. As DNA, the CDR3 is TGTGCCAGCAGCTTACGAGGACCCCGGGACAGGGGTTACGAGCAGTACTTC. It yields the protein CASSLRGPRDRGYEQYF.

The chain employs TRBV30 and TRBJ1-5; 10 bases fit TRBD1. The CDR3 loop spans 14 amino acids. Germline values: CDR1 GTSNPN, CDR2 SVGIG (reference sequence). Germline trimming cut 4 bases from V and 6 bases from J; bases unmatched to any gene: 6. This CDR3 is CAWTEGQGGQPQHF. CDR3 DNA sequence: TGTGCCTGGACAGAAGGACAGGGGGGTCAGCCCCAGCATTTT. The full variable domain, in which reference TRBV30 and TRBJ1-5 provide the parts outside the CDR3, is SQTIHQWPATLVQPVGSPLSLECTVEGTSNPNLYWYRQAAGRGLQLLFYSVGIGQISSEVPQNLSASRPQDRQFILSSKKLLLSDSGFYLCAWTEGQGGQPQHFGDGTRLSIL.

This clone was found once. This rearrangement joins TRBV27 to TRBJ1-1; 7 bases line up with TRBD1. From germline, CDR1 is MNHEY and CDR2 SMNVEV (reference sequence). The V segment lost 5 bases and the J segment 4 bases; nucleotides outside the gene matches: 4. The length of the CDR3 is 13 residues. CDR3 sequence (DNA): TGTGCCAGCAGTGTGTACAGGGGCACTGAAGCTTTCTTT. Its protein is CASSVYRGTEAFF.

The gene calls are TRBV9 and TRBJ2-3; the D is unclear. V dropped 6 bases and J dropped 3 bases, with 23 bases sitting between them. This CDR3 is 17 amino acids long. The V gene's germline CDR1 is SGDLS and CDR2 YYNGEE. CDR3: CASMIGTVSTSTDTQYF. The CDR3 region has the DNA TGTGCCAGCATGATAGGTACTGTGTCTACGTCGACAGATACGCAGTATTTT.

J is TRBJ2-1 and V is TRBV27; possible D gene TRBD2, 5 bases. Between the trimmed V and J ends, which lost 4 bases and 10 bases, there was a span of 17 bases. The CDR3 runs to 14 residues. Germline assignment: CDR1 MNHEY and CDR2 SMNVEV (reference sequence). CDR3 nucleotide sequence: TGTGCCAGCAGTTCGCCACTCAGCGGACGGGAGCAGTTCTTC. Protein product: CASSSPLSGREQFF.

This chain uses TRBV9 with TRBJ2-7, with 7 nucleotides matching TRBD2. CDR1 is SGDLS and CDR2 is YYNGEE in the germline V gene. V gave up 0 bases and J gave up 4 bases; unmatched junction bases: 7. The CDR3 totals 15 residues. CDR3 DNA: TGTGCCAGCAGCGTAGAAGCGGGATTTTTTTACGAGCAGTACTTC. This codes for CASSVEAGFFYEQYF.

Notes on this clone: It is likely a read error, because the conserved phenylalanine at the end of the CDR3 is missing. The chain couples TRBV27 to TRBJ2-2; D is possibly TRBD2 (6 bases). The CDR3 is 20 residues long. Looked up from germline, CDR1 is MNHEY and CDR2 is SMNVEV (reference sequence). The ends were cut back, 8 bases at V and 1 base at J, with 29 bases in the middle. The CDR3 sequence: CASPSLGRGLSGGNTGELFS. The DNA of the CDR3 is TGTGCCAGCCCTTCCCTAGGGCGGGGACTGAGCGGAGGGAACACCGGGGAGCTGTTTTCT.

This rearrangement joins TRBV11-2 to TRBJ2-7; 7 bases line up with TRBD1. CDR1 SGHAT and CDR2 FQNNGV come from the germline V gene. Trimming cost V 1 base and J 3 bases; bases outside gene matches: 9. The CDR3 totals 16 residues. The CDR3 nucleotides read TGTGCCAGCAGCTTAGGGAACAGGGGCAGGAACTACGAGCAGTACTTC. Its translation: CASSLGNRGRNYEQYF.

Remarks on this clone: The sample holds other DNA sequences that translate to the same CDR3. V gene TRBV21-1 combines with J gene TRBJ2-1; the table's D call, TRBD2, has no DNA check behind it. TRBV21-1 is noted as a pseudogene. The CDR3 extends over 16 amino acids. CDR3 protein: CASTQPGLGGHNEQFF. The CDR3 nucleotides are TGTGCCAGCACTCAACCGGGACTAGGGGGCCACAATGAGCAGTTCTTC.

The V and J genes are TRBV6-1 and TRBJ2-6; TRBD1 is a possible D gene (5 bases). V shed 4 bases and J shed 1 base, with 5 bases lying between them. Germline loops: CDR1 MNHNS, CDR2 SASEGT. This CDR3 has 14 amino acids. The CDR3 DNA reads as TGTGCCAGCAGTGGGACATCTGGGGCCAACGTCCTGACTTTC. It yields the protein CASSGTSGANVLTF.

The chain uses TRBV9 and TRBJ2-7, with 7 bases aligning to TRBD1. With 4 bases clipped from V and 9 bases from J, the junction kept 16 bases outside the gene matches. The CDR3 extends over 15 amino acids. Germline-derived CDR1 and CDR2 are SGDLS and YYNGEE. In nucleotides, the CDR3 is TGTGCCAGCAGCCCCCGAACGGACAGGACGATGGGGCAGTACTTC. Its protein is CASSPRTDRTMGQYF.

J is TRBJ2-7 and V is TRBV4-1, with 13 bases identical to TRBD2. V trimming: 4 bases; J trimming: 4 bases; junction bases outside the gene matches: 4. This CDR3 has 15 amino acids. The germline V gene has CDR1 MGHRA and CDR2 YSYEKL. The CDR3 protein is CASSLGTSGIYEQYF. DNA of the CDR3: TGCGCCAGCAGCCTTGGGACTAGCGGGATTTACGAGCAGTACTTC.

A remark on this clone: Compared with germline, one end of the junction differs, possibly owing to a read error. The chain combines TRBV9 with TRBJ2-1; weak D call: TRBD2 (5 bases). The length of the CDR3 is 12 residues. Germline-derived CDR1 and CDR2 are SGDLS and YYNGEE. CDR3 nucleotide sequence: TGTGCCAACAGCACCGGGAAAAATGAGCAGTTCTTC. Translated: CANSTGKNEQFF.

The CDR3 sequence is CASSAGQGGKAFF. Here the CDR3 DNA reads TGTGCCAGCAGCGCGGGACAGGGAGGGAAAGCTTTCTTT. This sequence joins TRBV5-8 and TRBJ1-1; the match to TRBD1 covers 9 bases. The CDR3 loop spans 13 amino acids. V lost 4 bases and J lost 9; bases outside the gene matches: 7. Looked up from germline, CDR1 is SGHTS and CDR2 is YDEGEE.

The V and J genes are TRBV7-3 and TRBJ2-1; D is uncertain. The CDR3 is made up of 13 amino acids. In germline, CDR1 is SGHTA, CDR2 FQGTGA. The V end was cut by 2 bases, the J end by 5 bases, with 7 bases between. The DNA of the CDR3 is TGTGCCAGCAGCTTACGGTACGACAATGAGCAGTTCTTC. As protein: CASSLRYDNEQFF.

J is TRBJ2-3 and V is TRBV7-3, with D tentatively TRBD1 or TRBD2 (5 bases each). CDR1 is SGHTA and CDR2 is FQGTGA in the germline V gene. The CDR3 is made up of 14 amino acids. Trimming took 4 bases from V and 6 from J, leaving 14 bases between them. CDR3 sequence reads: CASSSGGGIDTQYF. The CDR3 nucleotides are TGTGCCAGCAGCTCCGGTGGGGGTATTGATACGCAGTATTTT.

The gene calls are TRBV5-6 and TRBJ2-5; unclear D gene. Trimming stripped 3 bases from V and 7 bases from J, with 10 bases between. This CDR3 contains 12 residues. Germline lookup yields CDR1 SGHDT and CDR2 YYEEEE. The CDR3 coding sequence is TGTGCCAGCAGCTCTGGCGGCGCGACCCAGTACTTC. Translating it yields CASSSGGATQYF. Together with reference TRBV5-6 and TRBJ2-5, the CDR3 gives the full variable domain: DAGVTQSPTHLIKTRGQQVTLRCSPKSGHDTVSWYQQALGQGPQFIFQYYEEEERQRGNFPDRFSGHQFPNYSSELNVNALLLGDSALYLCASSSGGATQYFGPGTRLLVL.

The chain carries TRBV11-2 and TRBJ2-7; a weak D match, TRBD2 (6 bases). CDR3 length: 14 amino acids. Trimming shortened V by 5 bases and J by 3 bases, and 14 bases separated the two germline ends. In germline, CDR1 is SGHAT, CDR2 FQNNGV. CDR3 sequence: CASSLRLVGYEQYF. The CDR3 nucleotides read TGTGCCAGCAGCCTTCGACTAGTAGGCTACGAGCAGTACTTC. Combining the CDR3 with reference TRBV11-2 and TRBJ2-7 gives the whole variable domain EAGVAQSPRYKIIEKRQSVAFWCNPISGHATLYWYQQILGQGPKLLIQFQNNGVVDDSQLPKDRFSAERLKGVDSTLKIQPAKLEDSAVYLCASSLRLVGYEQYFGPGTRLTVT.

This clone appeared once. This sequence joins TRBV2 and TRBJ2-7; a weak D match, TRBD1 (5 bases). CDR1 SNHLY and CDR2 FYNNEI come from the germline V gene. The CDR3 length is 14 residues. Trimming shortened V by 8 bases and J by 2 bases, and 16 bases separated the two germline ends. In nucleotides, the CDR3 is TGTGCCAGCCTCGGTAGGCAGGGCCCCTACGAGCAGTACTTC. Translated, it gives CASLGRQGPYEQYF.

The V and J genes are TRBV30 and TRBJ1-1, with D uncertain. Germline V gene data show CDR1 as GTSNPN and CDR2 as SVGIG (reference sequence). V lost 0 bases to trimming and J lost 1 base, with 6 bases between them. The CDR3 is 13 residues long. This chain's CDR3 is CAWSVGPNTEAFF. The DNA of the CDR3 is TGTGCCTGGAGTGTCGGTCCGAACACTGAAGCTTTCTTT.

This sequence joins TRBV25-1 and TRBJ1-1; TRBD1 is a possible D gene (5 bases). The CDR3 is 15 amino acids. Between the trimmed V and J ends, which lost 4 bases and 5 bases, there was a span of 17 bases. CDR1 MGHDK and CDR2 SYGVNS come from the germline V gene. The CDR3: CASSGPRLGTTEAFF. For the CDR3, the DNA is TGTGCCAGCAGTGGCCCCCGATTAGGGACTACTGAAGCTTTCTTT.

This clone was seen once. The chain uses TRBV5-6 and TRBJ2-1; D might be TRBD2 (5 bases). The ends were cut back, 1 base at V and 4 bases at J, with 15 bases in the middle. This CDR3 region has 16 residues. The germline V gene encodes CDR1 SGHDT and CDR2 YYEEEE. The CDR3 nucleotides read TGTGCCAGCAGCTTGTATGAGGGAGCCCTATACAATGAGCAGTTCTTC. This codes for CASSLYEGALYNEQFF.

The chain joins TRBV5-6 to TRBJ2-3, with 12 nucleotides matching TRBD2. The CDR3 loop spans 16 amino acids. From germline, CDR1 is SGHDT and CDR2 YYEEEE. Trimming removed 4 bases from V and 2 bases from J; junction bases left unmatched: 5. In DNA, the CDR3 is TGTGCCAGCAGCCCGGGACTAGCGGGCGTCACAGATACGCAGTATTTT. It translates to CASSPGLAGVTDTQYF.

The V and J genes are TRBV11-2 and TRBJ2-1; D remains ambiguous. V was clipped by 1 base and J by 3 bases, with 16 bases between them. The CDR3 is 17 amino acids. CDR1 is SGHAT, CDR2 FQNNGV, per germline. DNA for the CDR3: TGTGCCAGCAGCTTAGGTAGGGTCGGCGTGATCTACAATGAGCAGTTCTTC. It yields the protein CASSLGRVGVIYNEQFF. The whole variable domain, remainder taken from reference TRBV11-2 and TRBJ2-1, is EAGVAQSPRYKIIEKRQSVAFWCNPISGHATLYWYQQILGQGPKLLIQFQNNGVVDDSQLPKDRFSAERLKGVDSTLKIQPAKLEDSAVYLCASSLGRVGVIYNEQFFGPGTRLTVL.

The chain combines TRBV7-2 with TRBJ1-1; 7 bases agree with TRBD1. Germline values: CDR1 SGHTA, CDR2 FQGNSA. The CDR3 is 15 residues long. V dropped 2 bases and J dropped 0; count of bases not matched to a gene: 3. DNA of the CDR3: TGTGCCAGCAGCTTACAGGGGGACCTGAACACTGAAGCTTTCTTT. It yields the protein CASSLQGDLNTEAFF.